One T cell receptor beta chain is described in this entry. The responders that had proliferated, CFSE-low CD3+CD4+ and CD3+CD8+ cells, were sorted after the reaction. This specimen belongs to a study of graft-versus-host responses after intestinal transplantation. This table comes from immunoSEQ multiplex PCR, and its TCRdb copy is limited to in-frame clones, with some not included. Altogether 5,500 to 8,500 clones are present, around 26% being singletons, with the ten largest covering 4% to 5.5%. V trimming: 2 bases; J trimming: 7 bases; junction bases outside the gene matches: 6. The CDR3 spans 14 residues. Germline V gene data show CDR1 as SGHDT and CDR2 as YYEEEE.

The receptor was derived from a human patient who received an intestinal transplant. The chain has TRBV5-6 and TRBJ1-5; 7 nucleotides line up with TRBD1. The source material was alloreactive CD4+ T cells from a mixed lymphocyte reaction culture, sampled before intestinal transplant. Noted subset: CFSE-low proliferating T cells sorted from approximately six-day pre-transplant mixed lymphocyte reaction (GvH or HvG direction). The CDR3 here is CASSFQGGRQPQHF. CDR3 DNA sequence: TGTGCCAGCAGCTTCCAAGGGGGCAGGCAGCCCCAGCATTTT.